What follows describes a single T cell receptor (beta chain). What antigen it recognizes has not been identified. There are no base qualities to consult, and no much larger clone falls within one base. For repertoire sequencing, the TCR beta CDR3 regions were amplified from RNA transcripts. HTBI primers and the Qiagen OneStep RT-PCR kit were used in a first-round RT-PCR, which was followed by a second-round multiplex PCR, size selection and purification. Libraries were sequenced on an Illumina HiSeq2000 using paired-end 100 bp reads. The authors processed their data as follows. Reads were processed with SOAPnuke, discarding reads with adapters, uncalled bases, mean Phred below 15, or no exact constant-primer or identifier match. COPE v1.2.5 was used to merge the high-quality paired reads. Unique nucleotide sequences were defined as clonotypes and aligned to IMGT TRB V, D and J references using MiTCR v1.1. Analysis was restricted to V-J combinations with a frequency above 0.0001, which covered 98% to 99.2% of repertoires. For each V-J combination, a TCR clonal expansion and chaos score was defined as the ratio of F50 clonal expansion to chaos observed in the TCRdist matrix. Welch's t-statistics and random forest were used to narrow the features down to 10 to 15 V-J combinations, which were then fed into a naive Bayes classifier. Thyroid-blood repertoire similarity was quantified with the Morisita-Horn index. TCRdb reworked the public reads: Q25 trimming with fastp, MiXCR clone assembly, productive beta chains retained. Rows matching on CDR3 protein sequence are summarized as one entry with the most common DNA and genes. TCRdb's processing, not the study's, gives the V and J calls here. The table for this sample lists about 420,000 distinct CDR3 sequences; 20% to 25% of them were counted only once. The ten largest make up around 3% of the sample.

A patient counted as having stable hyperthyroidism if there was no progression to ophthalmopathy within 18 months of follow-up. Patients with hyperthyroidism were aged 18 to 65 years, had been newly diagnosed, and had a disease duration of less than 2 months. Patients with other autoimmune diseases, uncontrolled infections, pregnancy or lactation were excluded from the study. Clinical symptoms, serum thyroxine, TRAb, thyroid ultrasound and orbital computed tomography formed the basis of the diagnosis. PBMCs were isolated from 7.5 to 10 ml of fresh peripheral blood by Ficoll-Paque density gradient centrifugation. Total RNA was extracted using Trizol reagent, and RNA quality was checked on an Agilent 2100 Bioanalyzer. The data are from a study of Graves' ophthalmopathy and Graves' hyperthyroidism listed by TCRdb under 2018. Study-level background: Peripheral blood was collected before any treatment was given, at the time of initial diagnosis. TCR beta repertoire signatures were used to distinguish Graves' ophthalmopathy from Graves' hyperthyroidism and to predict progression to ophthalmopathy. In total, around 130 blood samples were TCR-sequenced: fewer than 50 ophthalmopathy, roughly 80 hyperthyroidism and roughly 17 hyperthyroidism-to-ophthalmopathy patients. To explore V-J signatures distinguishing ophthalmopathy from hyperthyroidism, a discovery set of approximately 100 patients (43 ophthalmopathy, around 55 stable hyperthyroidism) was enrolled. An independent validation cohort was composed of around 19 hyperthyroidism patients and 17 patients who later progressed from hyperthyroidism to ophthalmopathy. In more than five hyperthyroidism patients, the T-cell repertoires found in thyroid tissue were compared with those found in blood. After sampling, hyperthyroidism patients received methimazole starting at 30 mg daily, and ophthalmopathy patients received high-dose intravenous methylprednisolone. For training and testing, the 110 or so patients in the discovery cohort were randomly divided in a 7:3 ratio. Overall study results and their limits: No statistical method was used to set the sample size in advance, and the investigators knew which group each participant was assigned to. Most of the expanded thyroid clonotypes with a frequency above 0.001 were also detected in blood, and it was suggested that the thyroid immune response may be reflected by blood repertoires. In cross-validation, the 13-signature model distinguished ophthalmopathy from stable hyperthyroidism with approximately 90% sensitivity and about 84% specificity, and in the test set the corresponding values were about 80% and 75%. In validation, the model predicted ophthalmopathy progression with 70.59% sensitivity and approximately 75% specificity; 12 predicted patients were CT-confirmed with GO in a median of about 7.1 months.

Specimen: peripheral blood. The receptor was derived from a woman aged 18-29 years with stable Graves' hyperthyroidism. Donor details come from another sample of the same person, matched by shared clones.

The CDR3 reads CASSRRPAATGELFF. The nucleotide sequence is given as TGTGCCAGCAGCCGAAGACCCGCGGCTACCGGGGAGCTGTTTTTT. This sequence uses TRBV3-1 and TRBJ2-2, with no reliable assignment of the D segment. The V and J ends are trimmed by 4 bases and 5 bases, leaving 14 bases between them. According to the germline V gene (reference sequence), CDR1 reads LGHDT and CDR2 reads YNNKEL. Reading from cysteine to phenylalanine, the CDR3 counts 15 amino acids. Kept here is only the CDR3 DNA, which spans 45 bases and is read in frame from base 1.